Sequencing of this T cell receptor (beta chain) was carried out in a study of vaccination and CD4 T cells after COVID-19. Study-wide results and caveats: Within the convalescent patients, spike mono-reactivity was found in 304 of 307 vaccine-specific clones.

Treatment described: roughly 10-day PBMC culture with coronavirus spike peptide pools or control peptides (ViraFEST assay). Once obtained from cultured CD4+ T cells, the DNA was sequenced using the Oncomine TCR Beta short-read assay. Investigators isolated genomic DNA from cultured CD4+ T cells. TCRdb recomputed calls from the PCR reads with MiXCR, one row per CDR3 protein. The top ten hold about 13% of the sample, which has nearly 11,000 distinct CDR3 sequences, 60% to 80% seen once. Regarding this clonotype: Its antigen remains unknown.

The receptor's source is a human donor who had recovered from COVID-19. The sequencing input was CD4+ T cells from blood, cultured in vitro.

CDR3 loop: CSADVRGQGVSNQPQHF. The CDR3 nucleotides read TGCAGTGCTGACGTCAGGGGACAGGGGGTCAGCAATCAGCCCCAGCATTTT. This chain connects TRBV20-1 to TRBJ1-5; 11 bases align to TRBD1. Germline-derived CDR1 and CDR2 are DFQATT and SNEGSKA (reference sequence). The CDR3 spans 17 residues. V lost 5 bases to trimming and J lost 1 base; unmatched junction nucleotides: 10.